These T cell receptor beta chains were read from a single sample in a study of patients and donors after allogeneic stem cell transplantation. TCRdb called the RT-PCR reads again in MiXCR, with one record for every CDR3 protein. Of approximately 200,000 distinct CDR3 sequences listed, roughly 38% are singletons. Sequenced sample: blood, either unsorted or a sorted T cell fraction (not recorded which). These receptors originate from a human donor who was either an allogeneic HSCT recipient or a stem cell or donor lymphocyte infusion donor (not recorded which). It is not recorded whose cells these are; they may come from a transplant donor. CDR3s include the opening cysteine and the closing phenylalanine or tryptophan. A D gene is named only where the DNA matches it firmly. Only some rows state a clone size, as once, few, many or a class for expanded clones.

clone size: few; D gene: NA; V gene: TRBV3-1; J gene: TRBJ1-3; CDR3 protein: CASSQDHQASAIYF; CDR3 DNA: TGTGCCAGCAGCCAAGATCATCAGGCTTCCGCCATATATTTT
clone size: few; D gene: NA; V gene: TRBV7-8; J gene: TRBJ1-1; CDR3 protein: CASSYWGGSGFF; CDR3 DNA: TGTGCCAGCAGCTACTGGGGGGGATCTGGTTTCTTT
clone size: few; D gene: NA; V gene: TRBV27; J gene: TRBJ2-7; CDR3 protein: CASSLSTATYEQYF; CDR3 DNA: TGTGCCAGCAGTTTATCCACGGCAACCTACGAGCAGTACTTC
clone size: NA; D gene: NA; V gene: TRBV7-8; J gene: TRBJ1-2; CDR3 protein: CASSLAFQGLDGYTF; CDR3 DNA: TGTGCCAGCAGCTTAGCGTTCCAGGGTTTAGATGGCTACACCTTC
clone size: NA; D gene: NA; V gene: TRBV4-1; J gene: TRBJ2-7; CDR3 protein: CASSQERQAYYEQYF; CDR3 DNA: TGCGCCAGCAGCCAAGAAAGACAGGCCTACTACGAGCAGTACTTC
clone size: few; D gene: NA; V gene: TRBV5-1; J gene: TRBJ1-3; CDR3 protein: CASSLALSSGNTIYF; CDR3 DNA: TGCGCCAGCAGCTTGGCGTTGAGCTCTGGAAACACCATATATTTT
clone size: NA; D gene: NA; V gene: TRBV20-1; J gene: TRBJ1-1; CDR3 protein: CSAWTRGGHTEAFF; CDR3 DNA: TGCAGTGCCTGGACACGGGGGGGGCACACTGAAGCTTTCTTT
clone size: NA; D gene: NA; V gene: TRBV7-9; J gene: TRBJ1-4; CDR3 protein: CASSLGQITWEKLFF; CDR3 DNA: TGTGCCAGCAGCTTAGGGCAGATAACTTGGGAAAAACTGTTTTTT
clone size: few; D gene: TRBD1; V gene: TRBV7-2; J gene: TRBJ1-5; CDR3 protein: CASSPGQGWQPQHF; CDR3 DNA: TGTGCCAGCAGCCCCGGACAGGGGTGGCAGCCCCAGCATTTT
clone size: many; D gene: NA; V gene: TRBV5-1; J gene: TRBJ1-1; CDR3 protein: CASRADMNTEAFF; CDR3 DNA: TGCGCCAGCAGGGCAGATATGAACACTGAAGCTTTCTTT
clone size: NA; D gene: NA; V gene: TRBV29-1; J gene: TRBJ2-7; CDR3 protein: CSVGTSFTYEQYF; CDR3 DNA: TGCAGCGTGGGGACAAGTTTTACCTACGAGCAGTACTTC
clone size: few; D gene: TRBD1; V gene: TRBV7-8; J gene: TRBJ1-4; CDR3 protein: CASSLRDRSNEKLFF; CDR3 DNA: TGTGCCAGCAGCCTAAGGGACAGATCTAATGAAAAACTGTTTTTT
clone size: NA; D gene: NA; V gene: TRBV12-3/TRBV12-4; J gene: TRBJ1-5; CDR3 protein: CASSLWRIREGNQPQHF; CDR3 DNA: TGTGCCAGCAGTTTGTGGAGGATCAGGGAAGGCAATCAGCCCCAGCATTTT
clone size: once; D gene: NA; V gene: TRBV3-1; J gene: TRBJ1-1; CDR3 protein: CASSQDGVGQGTEAFF; CDR3 DNA: TGTGCCAGCAGCCAAGATGGGGTGGGCCAAGGCACTGAAGCTTTCTTT
clone size: NA; D gene: NA; V gene: TRBV7-2; J gene: TRBJ1-2; CDR3 protein: CASSQPLYGYTF; CDR3 DNA: TGTGCCAGCAGCCAACCCCTCTATGGCTACACCTTC
clone size: NA; D gene: TRBD2; V gene: TRBV2; J gene: TRBJ2-7; CDR3 protein: CASTPRGVAGSYEQYF; CDR3 DNA: TGTGCCAGCACCCCCCGGGGGGTAGCGGGGTCCTACGAGCAGTACTTC
clone size: NA; D gene: NA; V gene: TRBV2; J gene: TRBJ1-2; CDR3 protein: CASSATGTEYGYTF; CDR3 DNA: TGTGCCAGCAGCGCCACCGGGACGGAATATGGCTACACCTTC
clone size: NA; D gene: NA; V gene: TRBV27; J gene: TRBJ1-1; CDR3 protein: CASSLYPGREAFGHTEAFF; CDR3 DNA: TGTGCCAGCAGTTTATACCCCGGCAGGGAAGCTTTCGGTCACACTGAAGCTTTCTTT
clone size: few; D gene: NA; V gene: TRBV13; J gene: TRBJ1-3; CDR3 protein: CASSRIPTYSGNTIYF; CDR3 DNA: TGTGCCAGCAGCCGAATACCTACCTACTCTGGAAACACCATATATTTT
clone size: few; D gene: TRBD1; V gene: TRBV3-1; J gene: TRBJ1-1; CDR3 protein: CASRPGTGVTEAFF; CDR3 DNA: TGTGCCAGCAGACCCGGGACAGGGGTCACTGAAGCTTTCTTT
clone size: once; D gene: TRBD2; V gene: TRBV20-1; J gene: TRBJ2-2; CDR3 protein: CSAERGLNTGELFF; CDR3 DNA: TGCAGTGCTGAGCGGGGGTTAAACACCGGGGAGCTGTTTTTT
clone size: NA; D gene: NA; V gene: TRBV7-3; J gene: TRBJ2-2; CDR3 protein: CASSLDPNTGELFF; CDR3 DNA: TGTGCCAGCAGCTTAGATCCGAACACCGGGGAGCTGTTTTTT